Below, one TCR beta chain is given with its context. Its binding antigen is unknown. Per-nucleotide qualities are absent, and no much larger clonotype sits a single base away. TCRbeta CDR3 regions were amplified from genomic DNA by means of the immunoSEQ Assay, a bias-controlled multiplex PCR. Under the source paper's analysis protocol: The number of nucleated cells in each sample was estimated from the amplification of reference gene primers within the assay. Sequence reads were collapsed and filtered to measure the absolute abundance of every unique TCRbeta CDR3 rearrangement. For each sample, productive Simpson clonality was calculated as the square root of Simpson's diversity index across productive rearrangements. This is the immuneACCESS table as TCRdb keeps it, with only in-frame sequences that have V and J called. A part of the clones is gone; compared with another copy, unresolved V genes explain less than half, and the rest is unexplained. The V and J calls and clone size come from that table; D and trimming were worked out from the DNA. For this sample the table gives under 200,000 clones, of which approximately 80% were detected only once. Roughly 9.2% of the sample comes from the top ten.

These data originate in a study of blood T cell repertoires in COVID-19 (dated by TCRdb to about 2020). About the investigation overall: Collaborator samples came from the United States, Italy and Spain and covered acute and convalescent phases of COVID-19. The material from the prospective study consisted of cDNA or gDNA derived from T cells, B-cell-depleted T cells, or PBMCs. Deeply sampled blood TCRbeta repertoires from subjects exposed to, actively infected with, or recovered from COVID-19 were included in the dataset. The repertoires were released in a freely available public database meant as a resource for research on the immune response to SARS-CoV-2. The samples were drawn from two sources: the first 160 participants of the ongoing ImmuneRACE study, and fewer than 1,500 subjects contributed by 6 global collaborators. A de-identified subject ID, COVID-19 status, age in years and sex were almost always included in the sample metadata. Where HLA class I and class II types were available, the types were taken from metadata supplied by the sample provider, not from assay-based typing.

Study-wide findings and limitations: How much clinical and demographic metadata was included differed by source and by participant, and the metadata was provided uncurated.

For this chain, trimming is 5 bases at the V end and 1 base at the J end, and the number of junction bases without a gene match is 7. The CDR1 and CDR2 encoded by the germline V gene (reference sequence) are LNHDA and SQIVND. Spanning cysteine to phenylalanine, the CDR3 consists of 15 amino acids. This entry keeps only the CDR3 DNA: 45 bases, framed from base 1. Collaborating institutions collected whole blood in K2EDTA tubes following their own protocols. For TCRbeta analysis, collaborators shipped samples as frozen whole blood, isolated PBMCs, or DNA extracted from either of those sample types. The chain couples TRBV19 to TRBJ1-1; TRBD1 agrees with 7 junctional bases. Material for sequencing was peripheral blood. The sequence was obtained from an elderly woman with active or convalescent COVID-19. The CDR3 corresponds to CASSRAGGANTEAFF. The sequenced DNA: TGTGCCAGTAGTCGGGCAGGGGGAGCGAACACTGAAGCTTTCTTT.